The subject of this entry is one TCR beta chain. Its specificity is not known. The CDR3 spans 16 residues. In germline, CDR1 is SGHRS, CDR2 YFSETQ. After removal of 4 bases from V and 7 bases from J, the junction contained 14 bases not matched to a gene. Method: immunoSEQ multiplex PCR; TCRdb's copy keeps in-frame clones and lacks some. The table shows about 400,000 clones, with around nine tenths occurring only once. These data are taken from a study of Ad26.COV2.S vaccination and SARS-CoV-2 variants. Study-wide background: Doses of Ad26.COV2.S were injected into muscle once or twice, 56 days apart. Whole-study findings and limits: While placebo recipients had lower spike-specific TCR breadth, vaccine recipients had more.

As for treatment: around 19 received Ad26.COV2.S at low or high dose, single or two shots; about 5 received placebo; per-sample allocation not given. The investigators took samples on day 63 after the first vaccine or placebo injection. The TCR comes from a person aged 18-65 years who received the Ad26.COV2.S COVID-19 vaccine or a placebo. This chain connects TRBV5-1 to TRBJ2-5, with 9 bases lining up with TRBD2. The sequencing here drew on peripheral blood, taken in a trial of Ad26.COV2.S vaccine versus placebo. For the CDR3, the DNA is TGCGCCAGCAGCGACCCCGCTAGCGGGGCTACGGGGACCCAGTACTTC. It specifies CASSDPASGATGTQYF.